This TCR beta chain stems from a study of cytomegalovirus exposure and HLA in healthy donors. Study as a whole: In a previous analysis, 117 million unique TCR beta sequences were found from approximately 180 million T cells.

A remark on this clone: What it binds is not known.

The study's findings and limits: In a later analysis, TCR beta V- and J-gene trimming was associated with a missense DCLRE1C variant. 150 or so TCR beta chains were listed as cytomegalovirus-associated.

Germline values: CDR1 SGDLS, CDR2 YYNGEE. V was clipped by 0 bases and J by 2 bases; unmatched bases: 7. The CDR3 covers 17 residues. The study ran its PCR with 60 Vbeta and 13 Jbeta primers. Profiling relied on immunoSEQ multiplex PCR, and the TCRdb table lists in-frame clones only, not all of them. The sample holds 150,000 or so clones, 70% to 80% seen once. The receptor comes from a man between 40 and 49 years old in good health and CMV-seropositive. The material sequenced was PBMCs. The V gene is TRBV9, the J gene TRBJ2-3; 9 positions agree with TRBD2. CDR3: CASSVGPAGGPTDTQYF. For the CDR3, the DNA is TGTGCCAGCAGCGTAGGCCCAGCGGGAGGACCCACAGATACGCAGTATTTT.